These T cell receptor beta chains were read from a single sample in a study of technical replicates of blood from several donors. Data came from immunoSEQ multiplex PCR; TCRdb stores just in-frame clones and leaves some out. The profile covers 74,000 or so clones, with 95% to 97% appearing a single time and 0.2% taken by the ten largest. The sample was T cells isolated from PBMCs. The source is a human donor in good health. Each CDR3 is given with its conserved first and last residue. The D gene is left open where the match is weak. Clone size is not always given. Where it is, it says once, few, many or a class for expanded clones.

CASTETVRSYGYTF	TGTGCCAGCACCGAGACAGTGCGCTCCTATGGCTACACCTTC	TRBJ1-2	.	.	TRBV6-1
CSASRGEAFF	TGCAGTGCTAGTAGAGGTGAAGCTTTCTTT	TRBJ1-1	.	once	TRBV20-1
CASSGGTESSYEQYF	TGTGCCAGCAGCGGCGGGACGGAGAGCTCCTACGAGCAGTACTTC	TRBJ2-7	.	.	TRBV2
CSADYTLTRYNEQFF	TGCAGCGCTGACTATACCCTTACTCGTTACAATGAGCAGTTCTTC	TRBJ2-1	.	.	TRBV29-1
CAISEGGDYGYTF	TGTGCCATCAGTGAGGGGGGCGACTATGGCTACACCTTC	TRBJ1-2	.	.	TRBV10-3
CASSFTGGYSGNTIYF	TGTGCCAGCAGCTTCACAGGGGGGTACTCTGGAAACACCATATATTTT	TRBJ1-3	TRBD1	.	TRBV7-8
CASSGTSTDTQYF	TGTGCCAGCAGCGGGACTAGCACAGATACGCAGTATTTT	TRBJ2-3	.	.	TRBV5-4
CASSSPRGPSQETQYF	TGTGCCAGCAGCTCTCCGCGGGGGCCAAGCCAAGAGACCCAGTACTTC	TRBJ2-5	.	once	TRBV11-3
CASSKGTGKGYGYTF	TGTGCCAGCAGTAAGGGGACAGGGAAAGGGTATGGCTACACCTTC	TRBJ1-2	TRBD1	.	TRBV6-5
CASSSLSLDSRYEQYF	TGTGCCAGCAGTTCTTTATCCCTCGACAGCCGCTACGAGCAGTACTTC	TRBJ2-7	.	.	TRBV7-9
CASSLKAGGHEQFF	TGTGCCAGCAGCTTAAAAGCGGGGGGCCATGAGCAGTTCTTC	TRBJ2-1	TRBD2	.	TRBV7-2
CASSSGTALSYNEQFF	TGTGCCAGCAGCTCAGGGACAGCCCTCTCCTACAATGAGCAGTTCTTC	TRBJ2-1	TRBD1	.	TRBV7-9
CASRRPGTPTGELFF	TGTGCCAGCAGACGACCCGGGACACCAACCGGGGAGCTGTTTTTT	TRBJ2-2	.	.	TRBV6-5
CASSPQGETQYF	TGTGCCAGCAGTCCACAGGGAGAGACCCAGTACTTC	TRBJ2-5	.	.	TRBV2
CASSLGGNSPLHF	TGTGCCAGCAGCCTCGGAGGCAATTCACCCCTCCACTTT	TRBJ1-6	.	.	TRBV7-3
CASSWGDSNQPQHF	TGTGCCAGCAGTTGGGGGGACAGTAATCAGCCCCAGCATTTT	TRBJ1-5	TRBD1	.	TRBV6-5
CASSTYSTDTQYF	TGCGCCAGCAGCACATATAGCACAGATACGCAGTATTTT	TRBJ2-3	.	.	TRBV5-1
CASSLLGGSLHF	TGTGCCAGCAGTTTACTAGGGGGTAGTCTCCACTTC	TRBJ1-2	.	.	TRBV27
CASSGQGIYNEQFF	TGCGCCAGCAGCGGACAGGGGATCTACAATGAGCAGTTCTTC	TRBJ2-1	TRBD1	.	TRBV5-1
CAWTWAGGPNTEAFF	TGTGCCTGGACGTGGGCGGGGGGCCCGAACACTGAAGCTTTCTTT	TRBJ1-1	.	.	TRBV30
CASSSFSSGANVLTF	TGTGCCAGCAGTTCCTTCTCCTCTGGGGCCAACGTCCTGACTTTC	TRBJ2-6	.	.	TRBV6-5
CASSSISGTPGTEAFF	TGCGCCAGCAGCTCGATATCTGGGACACCCGGAACTGAAGCTTTCTTT	TRBJ1-1	.	.	TRBV5-1
CASRGTSGGHDEQYF	TGTGCCAGCAGGGGGACTAGCGGGGGGCACGACGAGCAGTACTTC	TRBJ2-7	TRBD2	.	TRBV2
CASSYKQGASYEQYF	TGTGCCAGCAGTTACAAGCAGGGGGCGTCCTATGAGCAGTACTTC	TRBJ2-7	TRBD1	.	TRBV6-6
CASSDISEKLFF	TGTGCCAGCAGTGACATATCTGAAAAACTGTTTTTT	TRBJ1-4	.	.	TRBV7-9
CASSLTHRRHGRGELFF	TGTGCCAGCAGCTTAACCCACCGTCGCCATGGCCGCGGGGAGCTGTTTTTT	TRBJ2-2	.	.	TRBV7-3
CASGTGTGFYGYTF	TGTGCTAGTGGTACAGGGACAGGATTCTATGGCTACACCTTC	TRBJ1-2	TRBD1	.	TRBV12-5
CASSPRTASTGQYF	TGTGCCAGCAGCCCCCGGACAGCTTCTACGGGGCAGTACTTC	TRBJ2-7	.	.	TRBV7-9
CASSKWRGPGDTQYF	TGTGCCAGTAGTAAATGGCGGGGCCCCGGAGATACGCAGTATTTT	TRBJ2-3	.	.	TRBV19
CASSLVASGRYEQYF	TGTGCCAGCAGCTTGGTGGCTAGCGGGAGATACGAGCAGTACTTC	TRBJ2-7	TRBD2	.	TRBV7-9
CASSGYFTGTGAYEQYF	TGCGCCAGCAGCGGCTACTTTACAGGGACCGGGGCCTACGAGCAGTACTTC	TRBJ2-7	.	.	TRBV5-1
CSGQLTGNEQFF	TGCAGCGGCCAGTTGACGGGCAATGAGCAGTTCTTC	TRBJ2-1	.	few	TRBV29-1
CASSFMSTGRYGYTF	TGTGCCAGCAGTTTTATGAGCACAGGGCGCTATGGCTACACCTTC	TRBJ1-2	.	.	TRBV28
CATSRDPTRGTEAFF	TGTGCCACCAGCAGAGATCCCACGCGGGGGACTGAAGCTTTCTTT	TRBJ1-1	.	.	TRBV15
CASLTTGQKSYF	TGTGCCAGCCTTACGACAGGGCAGAAATCTTACTTC	TRBJ2-7	TRBD1	.	TRBV28
CASSLMGPRGVQAGETQYF	TGCGCCAGCAGCCTGATGGGGCCCAGGGGTGTCCAGGCAGGAGAGACCCAGTACTTC	TRBJ2-5	.	.	TRBV5-1
CASSQEFSAVLSQYF	TGTGCCAGCAGCCAAGAGTTCAGCGCGGTTCTTTCCCAGTACTTC	TRBJ2-5	.	.	TRBV4-2
CASSQVRLTRSYNEQFF	TGCGCCAGCAGCCAAGTTCGGCTGACTCGGTCCTACAATGAGCAGTTCTTC	TRBJ2-1	.	.	TRBV4-1
CATGSDYEQYF	TGTGCCACAGGTTCGGACTACGAGCAGTACTTC	TRBJ2-7	.	few	TRBV19
CASSPTGTNEKLFF	TGTGCCAGCAGCCCGACGGGGACTAATGAAAAACTGTTTTTT	TRBJ1-4	.	.	TRBV7-9
CASSPPPGGQNTGELFF	TGCGCCAGCAGCCCCCCGCCGGGGGGGCAGAACACCGGGGAGCTGTTTTTT	TRBJ2-2	TRBD2	.	TRBV4-1
CASSTRTSGSNEQFF	TGTGCCAGCAGTACGCGGACTAGCGGGAGTAATGAGCAGTTCTTC	TRBJ2-1	TRBD2	.	TRBV28
CASSLPTVNNEQFF	TGTGCCAGCAGTTTACCTACAGTAAACAATGAGCAGTTCTTC	TRBJ2-1	.	.	TRBV28
CASSQGASLSSYEQYF	TGCGCCAGCAGCCAAGGAGCTTCCTTAAGCTCCTACGAGCAGTACTTC	TRBJ2-7	.	.	TRBV4-1
CASSLEGTGTYGEQYF	TGCGCCAGCAGCTTGGAAGGGACAGGGACCTACGGGGAGCAGTACTTC	TRBJ2-7	TRBD1	.	TRBV5-1
CASSSFTGITISETQYF	TGTGCTAGCAGCTCCTTTACAGGAATTACTATCTCGGAGACCCAGTACTTC	TRBJ2-5	.	few	TRBV7-7
CASSPYGTGFDGYTF	TGTGCCAGCTCACCCTACGGGACAGGGTTTGATGGCTACACCTTC	TRBJ1-2	TRBD1	few	TRBV18
CASSLSRGGSNGGTQYF	TGTGCCAGCAGTTTATCGCGGGGCGGGAGTAATGGTGGGACGCAGTATTTT	TRBJ2-3	TRBD2	.	TRBV27
CASSQTGNTEAFF	TGTGCCAGCAGCCAAACAGGAAACACTGAAGCTTTCTTT	TRBJ1-1	.	once	TRBV7-3
CASSSGTRSFYEQYF	TGTGCCAGCAGTTCCGGGACTAGGTCCTTCTACGAGCAGTACTTC	TRBJ2-7	TRBD2	.	TRBV28
CASSYDGGSGNTIYF	TGTGCCAGCAGTTACGACGGGGGCTCTGGAAACACCATATATTTT	TRBJ1-3	.	.	TRBV6-5
CSVPQTSENTGELFF	TGCAGCGTTCCCCAGACTAGCGAGAACACCGGGGAGCTGTTTTTT	TRBJ2-2	TRBD2	.	TRBV29-1
CASSGRPGLYEQYF	TGCGCCAGCAGCGGAAGGCCAGGGCTCTACGAGCAGTACTTC	TRBJ2-7	.	.	TRBV5-1
CASRGTDRSAGELFF	TGTGCCAGCAGAGGGACGGACAGGTCGGCCGGGGAGCTGTTTTTT	TRBJ2-2	TRBD1	.	TRBV6-5
CASSYGTGFGQPQHF	TGTGCCAGCAGTTACGGGACAGGGTTTGGTCAGCCCCAGCATTTT	TRBJ1-5	TRBD1	.	TRBV6-5
CASSIDSNYEQYF	TGTGCCAGCAGCATAGACAGTAACTACGAGCAGTACTTC	TRBJ2-7	.	.	TRBV7-9
CASSFDSYEQYF	TGTGCCAGCAGCTTTGACAGCTACGAGCAGTACTTC	TRBJ2-7	.	.	TRBV5-8
CASSYRGNYYEQYF	TGTGCCAGCAGTTATAGGGGGAATTACTACGAGCAGTACTTC	TRBJ2-7	.	once	TRBV11-2